This paragraph covers one T cell receptor beta chain sequence. Its antigen remains undetermined. A far larger clone is off by one base, so a read error is likely. Including the terminal cysteine and phenylalanine, the CDR3 comprises 14 residues. Only the CDR3 region is kept as DNA, spanning 42 bases read in frame from base 1. The germline V gene specifies MGHRA as CDR1 and YSYEKL as CDR2. Each patient had bone marrow sampled at the time of active disease. Ficoll-Hypaque density gradient centrifugation was used to isolate the bone marrow mononuclear cells. To remove myeloma plasma cells, the cells were labeled with CD138 magnetic microbeads on a MACS separator, and CD138-negative cells were then collected by negative selection. Flow cytometry with CD138 antibodies on an Attune NxT was used to check how pure the isolated cells were. Total RNA was extracted with TRIzol reagent and quantified with a NanoDrop spectrophotometer. For each patient, paired RNA-seq and IR-seq were run on the CD138-negative bone marrow sample from that patient.

This sample was taken from a study of read filtering for tumor transcriptome and immune sequencing (dated by TCRdb to 2019 to 2021). Context from the whole study: Of the patients in the cohort, about 16 were male and 14 were female, and their mean age was approximately 66 years, with a range of roughly 40 to 80. TCR repertoires obtained by targeted immune repertoire sequencing and by bulk whole-transcriptome sequencing performed on the same bone marrow samples were compared. A main aim was a read-filtering strategy for immune repertoire data, specifically whether clonotypes supported by a single read should be removed. After DNase treatment, whole-transcriptome libraries were prepared with the TruSeq RNA Access Library Prep Kit. By revised international staging, fewer than ten patients were R-ISS I, about 16 were R-ISS II and more than five were R-ISS III. Per sample, about 4 to 10.27 million TCR-region mapped reads were obtained with IR-seq, compared with only about 80 to 1,400 with RNA-seq. The full study reports these points: Clonotypes were captured by IR-seq at much higher depth and more reliably than by RNA-seq, and smaller IR-seq throughput was sufficient for identification of most shared clonotypes. The correlation between IR-seq and RNA-seq shared clonotype proportions rose when single-read clonotypes were removed. In IR-seq, around 85% of clonotypes but about 4% of total reads were represented by single-read clonotypes, whereas in RNA-seq, about 70% of clonotypes and 40% to 55% of reads were represented by single-read clonotypes. The sorted CD138-negative fraction was a mixed bone marrow immune population, not purified T cells.

Starting from around 420 ng RNA, TCR libraries were constructed with the Immunoverse kit using molecular barcoded adaptors that cover the alpha/delta and beta/gamma chains. The same RNA used for transcriptome sequencing was used for TCR library preparation. Sequencing of the TCR libraries was done on an Illumina HiSeq 4000 with 2 x 150 cycles. Regarding the original processing steps: MiXCR aligned TCR reads to human V, D, J and C references and assembled the aligned reads into CDR3 clonotypes, with quality filtering and error correction included. Clonotype counts and gene usage diversity were analyzed with the tcR package in R. Raw mapping reads were checked after the RNA-seq reads had been mapped by STAR aligner version 2.5.3a onto the human GRCh37 genome. IR-seq fastq files were randomly downsampled with Seqtk 1.3 to test the effect of sequencing depth on detected clonotypes. TCRdb trimmed the raw reads at Q25, called clones with MiXCR and kept productive beta chains. Every distinct CDR3 protein forms one entry, paired with its most common genes and DNA. The V and J calls and clone size come from TCRdb's table, not from the authors' own analysis. This sample is represented by thousands of distinct CDR3 sequences; about 16% of them were singletons. The ten largest clones take up around a quarter of the sample.

This clonotype originated in a donor over 35 with multiple myeloma. The rearranged segments are TRBV4-1 and TRBJ1-6; no D segment can be confidently identified. Source material: a population of CD138-negative cells sorted from bone marrow. The cell subset or site label corresponds to: bone marrow mononuclear cells depleted of CD138+ plasma/myeloma cells by negative magnetic selection. DNA sequence: TGCGCCAGCAGTCCGACTGAGTATAATTCACCCCTCGACTTT. Translated, it gives CASSPTEYNSPLDF.